Listed below are T cell receptor beta chains from one sample, sequenced in a study of shared clonotypes between healthy human individuals. Repertoires were generated with immunoSEQ multiplex PCR, while TCRdb's copy carries only in-frame clones and drops some. This table has about 2 million clones, approximately 94% appearing once. What was sequenced was naive CD8+ T cells sorted from blood. The receptors here all came from a man younger than 35 in good health. Each CDR3 is given with its conserved first and last residue. The order of the fields is D gene, J gene, clone size, V gene, CDR3 DNA, CDR3 protein. D genes are given only for firm matches. Size is stated for part of the rows, as once, few or many counts, or as a class when the clone is expanded.

- TRBJ1-6 - TRBV6-5 TGTGCCAGCAGTTCCACGGAGCTCAGCCCACCCCTCCACTTT CASSSTELSPPLHF
TRBD1 TRBJ2-7 few TRBV5-1 TGCGCCAGCAGCAGGACAGGGGCGTTCTACGAGCAGTACTTC CASSRTGAFYEQYF
- TRBJ1-2 - TRBV2 TGTGCCAGCACCTCAGGACAGTACCTTGGCTACACCTTC CASTSGQYLGYTF
- TRBJ1-1 - TRBV30 TGTGCCTGGAGGCCCCGCGGAGGCCGACGCACTGAAGCTTTCTTT CAWRPRGGRRTEAFF
- TRBJ1-5 - TRBV5-6 TGTGCCAGCAGCTTCGGCAGCAATCAGCCCCAGCATTTT CASSFGSNQPQHF
- TRBJ2-4 - TRBV6-9 TGTGCCAGCAGTCCGAGACAGGGACGGGGAGGTCTAGCCAAAAACATTCAGTACTTC CASSPRQGRGGLAKNIQYF
TRBD1 TRBJ1-1 - TRBV30 TGTGCCTGGAGTGTACCCCCTTACAGGGGGTCCACTGAAGCTTTCTTT CAWSVPPYRGSTEAFF
TRBD2 TRBJ2-1 - TRBV4-3 TGCGCCAGCAGCCGCGGACTAGCGGCGAGCTCCTACAATGAGCAGTTCTTC CASSRGLAASSYNEQFF
TRBD2 TRBJ2-2 once TRBV13 TGTGCCAGCAGCTTATCTCTCTGGGAGGGGAACACCGGGGAGCTGTTTTTT CASSLSLWEGNTGELFF
- TRBJ2-1 - TRBV27 TGTGCCAGCAGTTTTTACGGGAGTGCTGAGTTCTTC CASSFYGSAEFF
TRBD2 TRBJ2-1 - TRBV4-3 TGCGCCAGCAGCCAAGGTAGCGGGAGTGAAAATGAGCAGTTCTTC CASSQGSGSENEQFF
- TRBJ2-7 - TRBV6-1 TGTGCCAGCAGTTGGCGGGGTCCTTCCTACGAGCAGTACTTC CASSWRGPSYEQYF
- TRBJ2-2 - TRBV7-8 TGTGCCAGCAGTCCCCGGGCCTCGAACACCGTGGAGCTGTTTTTT CASSPRASNTVELFF
TRBD1 TRBJ1-4 - TRBV28 TGTGCCAGCAGTTTCCAAGGGACAGCAAGTAATGAAAAACTGTTTTTT CASSFQGTASNEKLFF
TRBD1 TRBJ2-3 - TRBV27 TGTGCCAGCAGTCTAGGGACAGGGGCCCTCACAGATACGCAGTATTTT CASSLGTGALTDTQYF
- TRBJ2-2 - TRBV6-5 TGTGCCAGCAGTCGAAAAGGACGTGGCAAGGAGCTGTTTTTT CASSRKGRGKELFF
TRBD1 TRBJ2-2 - TRBV14 TGTGCCAGCAGCTCCACAGGGGGCCTGACCGGGGAGCTGTTTTTT CASSSTGGLTGELFF
TRBD1 TRBJ1-1 - TRBV7-9 TGTGCCAGCAGCCCCCGGGACAGGGAAGCTGAAGCTTTCTTT CASSPRDREAEAFF
- TRBJ2-7 - TRBV4-1 TGCGCCAGCAGCCCCCGGGACGAGCTCTACGAGCAGTACTTC CASSPRDELYEQYF
- TRBJ2-1 - TRBV13 TGTGCCAGCAGACAACCCGGGGGTGAGCAGTTCTTC CASRQPGGEQFF
- TRBJ2-5 - TRBV7-9 TGTGCCAGCAGGTGGGAACAGGGTCAAGAGACCCAGTACTTC CASRWEQGQETQYF
TRBD1 TRBJ2-7 - TRBV7-8 TGTGCCAGCAGCCCGACTAGGGGGGGACAGGGTAACGAGCAGTACTTC CASSPTRGGQGNEQYF
- TRBJ2-7 - TRBV5-1 TGCGCCAGCAGCTTAATCCATGCTTCCTACGAGCAGTACTTC CASSLIHASYEQYF
- TRBJ2-7 - TRBV11-2 TGTGCCAGCGCACACCTCGGGGGTGTTCAGCCCTACGAGCAGTACTTC CASAHLGGVQPYEQYF
TRBD1 TRBJ2-7 - TRBV2 TGTGCCAGCAGTCTATGGGCCGGGACAGGGGGTTTCTACGAGCAGTACTTC CASSLWAGTGGFYEQYF
- TRBJ2-7 - TRBV19 TGTGCCAGTAGTATTCTCGGGAGATGGCTTGACGAGCAGTACTTC CASSILGRWLDEQYF
- TRBJ1-4 - TRBV4-1 TGCGCCAGCAGCCTAGACGGAGAAAAACTGTTTTTT CASSLDGEKLFF
- TRBJ1-5 - TRBV5-6 TGTGCCAGCAGCTTGGCGGGGCTGACTCAGCCCCAGCATTTT CASSLAGLTQPQHF
TRBD1 TRBJ2-2 - TRBV5-4 TGTGCCAGCAGCGTGACAGGGGGCTTGAACACCGGGGAGCTGTTTTTT CASSVTGGLNTGELFF
- TRBJ2-7 - TRBV5-8 TGTGCCAGCAGTCCTGGGATTTCCTACGAGCAGTACTTC CASSPGISYEQYF
- TRBJ1-2 - TRBV7-2 TGTGCCAGCAGCTTTTCAGGGAGTGGCTACACCTTC CASSFSGSGYTF
TRBD1 TRBJ2-7 once TRBV30 TGTGCCTGGAGTGTCTCACCAGGGGGCCCCGAGCAGTACTTC CAWSVSPGGPEQYF
- TRBJ2-1 - TRBV28 TGTGCCAGCAGTTTGTGGGGGGAGGATGAGCAGTTCTTC CASSLWGEDEQFF
- TRBJ2-1 - TRBV7-9 TGTGCCAGCAGCCTGAGCGAACCACCCTACAATGAGCAGTTCTTC CASSLSEPPYNEQFF
- TRBJ2-6 - TRBV6-1 TGTGCCAGCAGTGATCTCCCGGGAGCTGGGGCCAACGTCCTGACTTTC CASSDLPGAGANVLTF
- TRBJ1-1 - TRBV7-9 TGTGCCAGCAGCTTTTCGACAGCGAACACTGAAGCTTTCTTT CASSFSTANTEAFF
- TRBJ2-5 - TRBV4-3 TGCGCCAGCAGCCGAGCTTATCGGGACCCCTCAGGCGAGACCCAGTACTTC CASSRAYRDPSGETQYF
TRBD2 TRBJ2-1 - TRBV4-3 TGCGCCAGCAGCCAAGGCCCACAGCGGGAGGATTACTACAATGAGCAGTTCTTC CASSQGPQREDYYNEQFF
- TRBJ1-3 - TRBV28 TGTGCCAGCAGTCTAGGGTTGAACTCTGGAAACACCATATATTTT CASSLGLNSGNTIYF
TRBD1 TRBJ2-7 - TRBV15 TGTGCCACCAGCAGAGATTCTAAGGGACAGGGACCCTACGAGCAGTACTTC CATSRDSKGQGPYEQYF
- TRBJ1-1 - TRBV7-9 TGTGCCAGCAGCTTAGTAAAGGGTACCCCGAACACTGAAGCTTTCTTT CASSLVKGTPNTEAFF